Below are 20 T cell receptor beta chains sequenced from a single sample in a study of blood T cells in healthy people across ages. Through a sample-barcoded 5' primer and a J-beta primer mix, a second PCR was run for roughly 6 to 12 cycles. TCRdb itself ran the 5' RACE reads through MiXCR, one entry per CDR3 protein. The sample has 600,000 to 900,000 distinct CDR3 sequences, about a quarter seen once. These records were also assigned to another study, of T cells of mothers and their children.

The specimen sequenced was blood. The source of these receptors is a boy aged 5-17 years in good health.

This rearrangement joins TRBV5-1 to TRBJ1-1, with 10 bases identical to TRBD1. The germline V gene encodes CDR1 SGHRS and CDR2 YFSETQ. The CDR3 runs to 16 residues. The trim removed 7 bases at V and 0 bases at J, leaving 9 bases unmatched. CDR3 bases: TGCGCCAGCGCCCCGGGACAGGGGACGATGAACACTGAAGCTTTCTTT. Its protein is CASAPGQGTMNTEAFF.

This chain uses TRBV5-1 with TRBJ1-2; no clear D gene. CDR1 is SGHRS, CDR2 YFSETQ, per germline. The CDR3 is 11 residues long. Trimming shortened V by 9 bases and J by 3 bases, and 9 bases separated the two germline ends. The DNA for the CDR3 is TGCGCCACAGAGACGGACTATGGCTACACCTTC. It specifies CATETDYGYTF. Filled out from reference TRBV5-1 and TRBJ1-2, the complete variable domain reads KAGVTQTPRYLIKTRGQQVTLSCSPISGHRSVSWYQQTPGQGLQFLFEYFSETQRNKGNFPGRFSGRQFSNSRSEMNVSTLELGDSALYLCATETDYGYTFGSGTRLTVV.

This clonotype was seen a few times. This chain links TRBV20-1 with TRBJ2-2; D may correspond to TRBD1 or TRBD2 (6 bases each). The CDR3 sequence is 14 residues long. Germline CDR1 and CDR2: DFQATT and SNEGSKA (reference sequence). Deletions cut 7 bases from V and 7 bases from J, with 19 bases between. This CDR3 is CSVAPPGAVGELFF. The CDR3 DNA is TGCAGTGTCGCTCCTCCGGGGGCGGTCGGGGAGCTGTTTTTT.

The chain couples TRBV14 to TRBJ2-5; a weak D match, TRBD1 (5 bases). Trimming removed 1 base from V and 1 base from J, with 10 bases in between. Germline V gene lookup returns CDR1 SGHDN and CDR2 FVKESK. The CDR3 loop spans 15 amino acids. CDR3 loop: CASSQGRQIQETQYF. CDR3 DNA sequence: TGTGCCAGCAGCCAAGGGCGACAGATCCAAGAGACCCAGTACTTC.

This chain uses TRBV27 with TRBJ2-5; 9 nucleotides line up with TRBD1. After removal of 4 bases from V and 7 bases from J, the junction contained 7 bases not matched to a gene. The CDR3 is made up of 14 amino acids. CDR1 is MNHEY, CDR2 SMNVEV, per germline (reference sequence). Written as DNA, the CDR3 is TGTGCCAGCAGTTCCGGACAGGGGTCCAGGACCCAGTACTTC. Translated: CASSSGQGSRTQYF.

This clonotype was counted only a few times. The chain combines TRBV25-1 with TRBJ2-3; 7 bases are shared with TRBD1. From germline, CDR1 is MGHDK and CDR2 SYGVNS. V lost 10 bases, J lost 4 bases, and 11 bases stayed unmatched. The CDR3 totals 14 residues. CDR3: CATAQGMRADTQYF. DNA for the CDR3: TGTGCCACCGCACAGGGGATGAGAGCAGATACGCAGTATTTT.

The chain recombines TRBV5-1 with TRBJ2-5; 7 bases are a match to TRBD2. Germline assignment: CDR1 SGHRS and CDR2 YFSETQ. This CDR3 region has 16 residues. Losses at the gene ends were 0 bases for V and 1 base for J; bases not matched to a gene: 6. CDR3 sequence (DNA): TGCGCCAGCAGCTTGGTGCCTAGCGGTTCCCAAGAGACCCAGTACTTC. It codes for CASSLVPSGSQETQYF.

The CDR3 region is CASSEYGPSTGNNSPLHF. The CDR3 DNA sequence: TGTGCCAGCAGTGAATATGGCCCCTCGACAGGGAATAATTCACCCCTCCACTTT. V and J are TRBV25-1 and TRBJ1-6; TRBD1 matches at 7 bases. With 0 bases clipped from V and 5 bases from J, the junction kept 10 bases outside the gene matches. The germline gives CDR1 MGHDK, CDR2 SYGVNS. The CDR3 loop spans 18 amino acids.

This clonotype was detected only a few times. J is TRBJ2-5 and V is TRBV15; D possibly corresponds to TRBD2 (7 bases). The DNA end favors TRBJ2-1, so the J call may be wrong. From germline, CDR1 is LNHNV and CDR2 YYDKDF (reference sequence). CDR3 length: 15 amino acids. The CDR3 DNA is TGTGCCACCAGCAGAGATTGGGGGGGCCTCGATGAGCAGTTCTTC. As protein: CATSRDWGGLDEQFF.

A word on this clonotype: Mismatch with germline at one junction end may stem from a read error. V is TRBV6-1 and J is TRBJ2-2, with 10 nucleotides matching TRBD2. CDR3 size: 17 residues. The germline gives CDR1 MNHNS, CDR2 SASEGT. CDR3 residues: CASSDLAGAYNTGERFF. In nucleotides, the CDR3 is TGTGCCAGCAGTGATCTAGCGGGGGCCTATAACACCGGGGAGCGGTTTTTT.

The rearrangement joins TRBV12-3 or TRBV12-4 to TRBJ1-2, with no clear D. The CDR3 extends over 14 amino acids. V dropped 6 bases and J dropped 2 bases, with 13 bases sitting between them. DNA of the CDR3: TGTGCCAGCAGCCCCTTGGTAGGGAACTATGGCTACACCTTC. This translates into CASSPLVGNYGYTF.

CDR3 coding DNA: TGCGCCAGCAGCCAAGAGAGGACAGATCCTAACTATGGCTACACCTTC. Amino acids: CASSQERTDPNYGYTF. The chain combines TRBV4-1 with TRBJ1-2, with a tentative D call TRBD1 (6 bases). V was cut by 0 bases and J by 0 bases, with 11 bases left in between. The germline V gene encodes CDR1 MGHRA and CDR2 YSYEKL. The length of the CDR3 is 16 residues.

The sample holds a few counts of this clonotype. V is TRBV20-1 and J is TRBJ1-2; the match to TRBD1 covers 9 bases. This CDR3 contains 11 residues. V lost 7 bases and J lost 13; bases outside the gene matches: 10. Germline CDR1 and CDR2: DFQATT and SNEGSKA (reference sequence). CDR3 bases: TGCAGTGTCCCGGGACAGGGAACCCCCACCTTC. Protein sequence: CSVPGQGTPTF.

The J gene is TRBJ1-1, the V gene TRBV5-5; TRBD1 is a possible D gene (6 bases). Germline V gives CDR1 SGHKS, CDR2 YYEKEE (reference sequence). Trimming took 4 bases from V and 1 from J, leaving 14 bases between them. The CDR3 is 15 amino acids. The CDR3 sequence: CASSRGPAQNTEAFF. CDR3 coding DNA: TGTGCCAGCAGCCGGGGGCCAGCCCAGAACACTGAAGCTTTCTTT.

The rearrangement joins TRBV28 to TRBJ1-1; tentative D call: TRBD1 (6 bases). The CDR3 runs 16 residues. Germline V lookup: CDR1 MDHEN, CDR2 SYDVKM. The V end lost 6 bases, the J end lost 4 bases, and 21 bases lay between the germline ends. CDR3 in DNA: TGTGCCAGCAGCCTCGGTGGTGGGGGGCAAATCACTGAAGCTTTCTTT. Its protein product is CASSLGGGGQITEAFF.

The chain recombines TRBV7-6 with TRBJ2-5; D assignment may be TRBD1 or TRBD2 (5 bases each). V lost 5 bases to trimming and J lost 7 bases, with 17 bases between them. Per the germline V gene, CDR1 is SGHVS and CDR2 is FNYEAQ. The CDR3 extends over 14 amino acids. DNA of the CDR3: TGTGCCAGCAGCCCAGAGGGGACCTCTGGGACCCAGTACTTC. Translating it yields CASSPEGTSGTQYF.

The table lists this clonotype with a few counts. The rearrangement uses TRBV7-3 and TRBJ2-3; perhaps TRBD2 as D (5 bases). Germline assignment: CDR1 SGHTA and CDR2 FQGTGA. This CDR3 has 14 residues. Trimming cost V 1 base and J 2 bases, with 7 bases left between them. CDR3 sequence: CASSLNRDTDTQYF. In DNA, the CDR3 is TGTGCCAGCAGCTTAAACCGGGACACAGATACGCAGTATTTT.

This clonotype has a count of ten or more. The chain couples TRBV12-3 or TRBV12-4 to TRBJ2-4, with D unresolved. The V end was cut by 5 bases, the J end by 2 bases, with 13 bases between. The CDR3 contains 15 residues. The CDR3 nucleotides read TGTGCCAGCAGTCCCCTCCAGGTATCCAAAAACATTCAGTACTTC. Translation gives CASSPLQVSKNIQYF.

This clonotype was detected ten times or more. This sequence joins TRBV29-1 and TRBJ2-1; 7 bases are shared with TRBD2. V lost 3 bases, J lost 6 bases, and 5 bases stayed unmatched. The CDR3 is 13 residues long. The germline V gene has CDR1 SQVTM and CDR2 ANQGSEA. The CDR3 DNA reads TGCAGCGTTGAGCAAACTAGCGCCAATGAGCAGTTCTTC. This codes for CSVEQTSANEQFF.

In this sample, this clonotype turned up a few times. The chain recombines TRBV7-2 with TRBJ2-7; 9 positions match TRBD1. Germline loops: CDR1 SGHTA, CDR2 FQGNSA. There are 15 residues in the CDR3. V was clipped by 8 bases and J by 5 bases; unmatched bases: 13. This CDR3 reads CASLPPGQGINEQYF. In nucleotides, the CDR3 is TGTGCCAGCCTTCCCCCGGGACAGGGCATCAACGAGCAGTACTTC.